A single sample gave rise to the 23 T cell receptor beta chains below, sequenced in a study of cytomegalovirus exposure and HLA in healthy donors. The PCR employed 60 Vbeta primers together with 13 Jbeta primers. Data came from immunoSEQ multiplex PCR; TCRdb stores just in-frame clones and leaves some out. Of over 60,000 clones in the sample, more than 60% were seen once. Source material: PBMCs. These receptors all stem from a male donor in good health and CMV-seropositive.

This clone has more than one count but fewer than ten. This chain joins TRBV5-6 and TRBJ1-1, with 9 bases aligning to TRBD1. CDR1 and CDR2 from the germline V gene are SGHDT and YYEEEE. This CDR3 has 14 amino acids. Trimming removed 4 bases from V and 7 bases from J; junction bases left unmatched: 8. The CDR3 coding sequence is TGTGCCAGCAGCCTGGGGACAGGGTGGGGTGAAGCTTTCTTT. This codes for CASSLGTGWGEAFF.

This sequence joins TRBV10-3 and TRBJ1-2, with D possibly matching TRBD1 (6 bases). The length of the CDR3 is 13 residues. Germline assignment: CDR1 ENHRY and CDR2 SYGVKD. Trimming pared 6 bases from V and 1 base from J, leaving 9 bases between. Written as DNA, the CDR3 is TGTGCCATCAGAACAGGGAATAACTATGGCTACACCTTC. Its translation is CAIRTGNNYGYTF.

This rearrangement joins TRBV19 to TRBJ2-5; 7 bases agree with TRBD1. CDR1 LNHDA and CDR2 SQIVND come from the germline V gene (reference sequence). The ends lost 8 bases at V and 4 bases at J; junction bases unmatched: 13. The CDR3 sequence is 15 residues long. The CDR3 is CASGTQGLTGETQYF. In nucleotides, the CDR3 is TGTGCCAGTGGCACACAGGGGTTAACGGGAGAGACCCAGTACTTC.

This rearrangement joins TRBV7-2 to TRBJ2-7; 7 nucleotides align to TRBD1. With 6 bases clipped from V and 12 bases from J, the junction kept 17 bases outside the gene matches. This CDR3 is built from 14 residues. In germline, CDR1 is SGHTA, CDR2 FQGNSA. CDR3 in amino acids: CASRILGTGDSSYF. For the CDR3, the DNA is TGTGCCAGCAGAATTCTAGGAACAGGGGATTCCTCGTACTTC.

The DNA for the CDR3 is TGTGCCTGGGGACTAGCGGGGGGGGGTGGTGAGCAGTTCTTC. Protein product: CAWGLAGGGGEQFF. The chain combines TRBV30 with TRBJ2-1; TRBD2 matches 15 bases. The CDR3 extends over 14 amino acids. The V and J ends lost 5 bases and 9 bases, in that order; junction bases with no gene match: 5. Germline-derived CDR1 and CDR2 are GTSNPN and SVGIG (reference sequence).

CDR3 region: CASSSGTGNSPLHF. CDR3 coding DNA: TGTGCCAGCAGCTCCGGGACAGGGAATTCACCCCTCCACTTT. The chain is built from TRBV14 and TRBJ1-6, with TRBD1 identical over 9 bases. V dropped 5 bases and J dropped 7; count of bases not matched to a gene: 3. The CDR3 length is 14 residues. Germline V gene sequence: CDR1 SGHDN, CDR2 FVKESK. Looking up the rest from reference TRBV14 and TRBJ1-6 gives the full variable domain: EAGVTQFPSHSVIEKGQTVTLRCDPISGHDNLYWYRRVMGKEIKFLLHFVKESKQDESGMPNNRFLAERTGGTYSTLKVQPAELEDSGVYFCASSSGTGNSPLHFGNGTRLTVT.

Here the CDR3 reads CASSPGTTPNSPLHF. CDR3 coding DNA: TGTGCCAGCAGCCCAGGGACAACCCCTAATTCACCCCTCCACTTT. The genes are TRBV11-2 and TRBJ1-6, with D tentatively TRBD1 (6 bases). Trimming removed 5 bases from V and 6 bases from J, with 14 bases in between. The CDR3 has 15 residues. Germline V CDR1 and CDR2: SGHAT, FQNNGV.

The sample holds a few counts of this clone. The chain joins TRBV10-3 to TRBJ1-5; D call uncertain. The CDR3 has 14 residues. With 2 bases removed from V and 4 bases from J, the gap between germline ends came to 9 bases. Germline V gene data show CDR1 as ENHRY and CDR2 as SYGVKD. The CDR3 protein is CAISEPRSNQPQHF. DNA for the CDR3: TGTGCCATCAGTGAGCCCCGGTCGAATCAGCCCCAGCATTTT.

A note on this clone: One end of the junction does not line up with germline, which may come from a read error. The gene calls are TRBV7-9 and TRBJ2-1; 9 bases are shared with TRBD1. From germline, CDR1 is SEHNR and CDR2 FQNEAQ (reference sequence). This CDR3 spans 16 amino acids. CDR3 in amino acids: CSSSGSGTGPSREQFF. The CDR3 DNA sequence: TGTTCCAGCAGTGGCTCCGGGACAGGGCCATCTCGTGAGCAGTTCTTC.

V is TRBV4-3 and J is TRBJ1-2, with 8 positions matching TRBD1. The length of the CDR3 is 16 residues. Trimming took 0 bases from V and 5 from J; bases not matched to a gene: 8. CDR1 and CDR2 (germline): LGHNA, YSLEER. The CDR3 bases are TGCGCCAGCAGCCAAGATGTACGAACAGGGGGTTATGGCTACACCTTC. Amino acids: CASSQDVRTGGYGYTF.

There are a few counts of this clone. V and J are TRBV7-2 and TRBJ2-7; D may be TRBD2 (6 bases). The V gene's germline CDR1 is SGHTA and CDR2 FQGNSA. The CDR3 spans 15 residues. The V end lost 5 bases, the J end lost 1 base, and 15 bases lay between the germline ends. CDR3 DNA: TGTGCCAGCAGCCCGGACTACTTGAGGTCCTACGAGCAGTACTTC. Translation gives CASSPDYLRSYEQYF.

This clone occurred once. V is TRBV5-1 and J is TRBJ2-6, with a possible D match to TRBD2 (5 bases). Looked up from germline, CDR1 is SGHRS and CDR2 is YFSETQ. The length of the CDR3 is 15 residues. V was shortened by 4 bases and J by 0 bases, with 8 bases between the two germline ends. The DNA for the CDR3 is TGCGCCAGCAGCCCCACTAGCTCTGGGGCCAACGTCCTGACTTTC. It codes for CASSPTSSGANVLTF.

The CDR3 reads CASSQEQGNNSPLHF. The CDR3 DNA is TGCGCCAGCAGCCAAGAACAGGGGAATAATTCACCCCTCCACTTT. This chain links TRBV4-1 with TRBJ1-6, with 7 bases identical to TRBD1. The V gene end was trimmed by 0 bases and the J gene end by 5 bases; junction bases not matched to a gene: 1. The CDR3 consists of 15 residues. The germline V gene encodes CDR1 MGHRA and CDR2 YSYEKL.

The chain employs TRBV19 and TRBJ2-7, with TRBD1 matching over 8 bases. The CDR3 runs to 16 residues. The V gene's germline CDR1 is LNHDA and CDR2 SQIVND (reference sequence). V trimming: 1 base; J trimming: 7 bases; junction bases outside the gene matches: 12. The DNA for the CDR3 is TGTGCCAGTAGTATAGTCCAGGGGGCGCCGGTGGGAGAGCAGTACTTC. This codes for CASSIVQGAPVGEQYF.

V is TRBV6-5 and J is TRBJ1-2, with a possible D match to TRBD1 (6 bases). Germline values: CDR1 MNHEY, CDR2 SVGAGI. This CDR3 comprises 13 residues. Trimming left V 5 bases short and J 1 base short, with 8 bases between. For the CDR3, the DNA is TGTGCCAGCAGTCAGGGGATTAACTATGGCTACACCTTC. Protein sequence: CASSQGINYGYTF.

The genes are TRBV6-4 and TRBJ2-1; TRBD2 matches at 10 bases. Germline CDR1 reads MRHNA; CDR2 reads SNTAGT. J was trimmed by 2 bases and V by 0 bases; bases with no gene match: 1. This CDR3 has 16 residues. The DNA of the CDR3 is TGTGCCAGCAGTGACTCTAGCGGGGGGCCCTACAATGAGCAGTTCTTC. It translates to CASSDSSGGPYNEQFF.

This clone occurred once. The J gene is TRBJ1-2, the V gene TRBV6-6, with 8 nucleotides matching TRBD1. The germline V gene encodes CDR1 MNHNY and CDR2 SVGAGI (reference sequence). This CDR3 region has 15 residues. The V segment lost 6 bases and the J segment 3 bases; nucleotides outside the gene matches: 9. The CDR3 sequence is CASRRIGQGDYGYTF. CDR3 DNA: TGTGCCAGCAGACGAATCGGACAGGGAGACTATGGCTACACCTTC.

The chain recombines TRBV18 with TRBJ1-2; tentatively, D is TRBD1 (6 bases). V was shortened by 6 bases and J by 2 bases, with 10 bases between the two germline ends. CDR1 and CDR2 (germline): KGHSH, LQKENI. The CDR3 runs 13 residues. CDR3 residues: CASSTGPNYGYTF. The CDR3 DNA sequence: TGTGCCAGCTCGACAGGACCGAACTATGGCTACACCTTC.

This clone was detected only once. The chain couples TRBV6-5 to TRBJ2-3; maybe TRBD2 (6 bases). Between the trimmed V and J ends, which lost 4 bases and 4 bases, there was a span of 18 bases. The germline gives CDR1 MNHEY, CDR2 SVGAGI. The CDR3 spans 16 residues. The DNA for the CDR3 is TGTGCCAGCAGTTCCTCAGGCGGAGGGGTACCAGATACGCAGTATTTT. This encodes CASSSSGGGVPDTQYF.

The chain couples TRBV5-4 to TRBJ2-7, with TRBD1 matching over 8 bases. J lost 2 bases, V lost 5 bases, and 9 bases had no gene match. The CDR3 runs to 15 residues. Germline lookup yields CDR1 SGHNT and CDR2 YYREEE (reference sequence). CDR3 coding DNA: TGTGCCAGCAGACGTACAGGGGGTAGTACCTACGAGCAGTACTTC. It specifies CASRRTGGSTYEQYF.

The chain links TRBV7-7 to TRBJ2-2; 10 bases are a match to TRBD2. The CDR3 runs to 14 residues. The trim removed 8 bases at V and 4 bases at J, leaving 4 bases unmatched. The V gene's germline CDR1 is SSHAT and CDR2 FNYEAQ (reference sequence). In DNA, the CDR3 is TGTGCCAGCCGAGCGGGAGGGCCCACCGGGGAGCTGTTTTTT. Amino acids: CASRAGGPTGELFF.

This clone was observed a handful of times. This sequence joins TRBV19 and TRBJ2-7; 7 nucleotides align to TRBD1. The trim removed 8 bases at V and 5 bases at J, leaving 3 bases unmatched. The CDR3 loop spans 11 amino acids. CDR1 and CDR2 (germline): LNHDA, SQIVND (reference sequence). CDR3: CASGQVHEQYF. CDR3 nucleotide sequence: TGTGCCAGTGGACAGGTGCACGAGCAGTACTTC.

The sample holds a few counts of this clone. The chain combines TRBV2 with TRBJ2-7; 8 nucleotides agree with TRBD1. Trimming removed 10 bases from V and 7 bases from J; junction bases left unmatched: 9. Per germline, CDR1 SNHLY and CDR2 FYNNEI. The CDR3 contains 12 residues. The chain's CDR3 is CATTFRTGEQYF. The CDR3 nucleotides are TGTGCCACCACATTCAGGACAGGGGAGCAGTACTTC. The variable domain in full, completed from reference TRBV2 and TRBJ2-7, reads EPEVTQTPSHQVTQMGQEVILRCVPISNHLYFYWYRQILGQKVEFLVSFYNNEISEKSEIFDDQFSVERPDGSNFTLKIRSTKLEDSAMYFCATTFRTGEQYFGPGTRLTVT.